The clone carrying this TCR beta chain has only a few counts. Its antigen is not identified. With the Oncomine TCR Beta short-read assay, DNA from cultured CD4+ T cells was sequenced. Genomic DNA was extracted from cultured CD4+ T cells. TCRdb fed the PCR reads into MiXCR, producing one record per CDR3 protein. The table shows roughly 19,000 distinct CDR3 sequences, with over 35% occurring only once. Time point here: late sampling 161 to 241 days after vaccination in a few convalescent patients. As to treatment: approximately nine-day PBMC culture with coronavirus spike peptide pools or control peptides (ViraFEST assay). The CDR3 has 14 amino acids. The V and J ends lost 3 bases and 2 bases, in that order; junction bases with no gene match: 4. The germline gives CDR1 LNHDA, CDR2 SQIVND (reference sequence). The data are from a study of vaccination and CD4 T cells after COVID-19. Study overall: Taking of post-vaccine samples occurred a median about 70 days after dose two (range 14 to 241). A few convalescent patients provided samples that were taken at day 14 and days 161 to 241 post-vaccination.

The specimen comprised CD4+ T cells from blood, cultured in vitro, sampled about 7 months after SARS-CoV-2 vaccination. The sequence came from a human donor who had recovered from COVID-19. The chain combines TRBV19 with TRBJ2-7, with 7 positions matching TRBD2. CDR3 DNA: TGTGCCAGTAGTATTGGCGGGGGACCCTACGAGCAGTACTTC. Protein product: CASSIGGGPYEQYF.